This TCR beta chain comes out of a study of blood T cell repertoires in COVID-19. The repertoire was sequenced with immunoSEQ multiplex PCR; TCRdb's copy has only in-frame clones and lacks some. The sample includes 150,000 to 200,000 clones, around 84% seen only once; the top ten take about 5.6%. The Seattle patients joined while their infection was active and were tracked longitudinally afterward. The TCR originated in a woman in her fifties or sixties with COVID-19, enrolled during active disease. Sequencing was performed on peripheral blood.

DNA for the CDR3: TGTGCCTGGAGCGGCCCTAGCGGGGGAGTTACAGATACGCAGTATTTT. Translating it yields CAWSGPSGGVTDTQYF. This rearrangement joins TRBV30 to TRBJ2-3, with TRBD2 identical over 10 bases. Germline CDR1 GTSNPN, CDR2 SVGIG (reference sequence). The V and J ends lost 3 bases and 3 bases, in that order; junction bases with no gene match: 9. This CDR3 is built from 16 residues.